This T cell receptor beta chain was documented in a study of blood T cell repertoires in COVID-19. For the study at large: COVID-19 samples from acute and convalescent phases originated in the United States, Italy and Spain.

The study drew participants aged about 18 to 95 years from some 23 US areas. Participant-reported clinical history was the basis for cohort assignment. Original processing methods: Estimates of nucleated cell counts were drawn from the amplification of reference gene primers. Produced via immunoSEQ multiplex PCR; TCRdb's table is partial and in-frame only. The DNA gave D and trimming, while V, J and clone size come from that table. The profile covers under 500,000 clones, with about 85% appearing a single time and about 2.1% taken by the ten largest. In germline, CDR1 is ENHRY, CDR2 SYGVKD. The CDR3 contains 18 residues. With 7 bases clipped from V and 1 base from J, the junction kept 13 bases outside the gene matches.

This chain links TRBV10-3 with TRBJ2-2; 9 nucleotides match TRBD2. The TCR originated in a woman between 18 and 29 years old with acute COVID-19. The sample was PBMCs or T cells enriched from blood (not recorded which). The CDR3 here is CAIKGPNIAGENTGELFF. In DNA, the CDR3 is TGTGCCATCAAAGGACCCAATATAGCGGGGGAGAACACCGGGGAGCTGTTTTTT.